These 15 T cell receptor beta chains were sequenced from one sample in a study of T cell changes during pregnancy in multiple sclerosis. The protocol was immunoSEQ multiplex PCR, while the TCRdb copy is restricted to in-frame clones and leaves out a portion. The sample records 65,000 to 95,000 clones, roughly 91% being singletons. The material was peripheral blood, obtained after pregnancy. Receptors were obtained from a female donor in good health, enrolled as a control in a pregnancy study.

The V and J genes are TRBV20-1 and TRBJ2-7; the match to TRBD2 covers 7 bases. CDR3 length: 11 amino acids. Trimming removed 5 bases from V and 6 bases from J; junction bases left unmatched: 4. The germline V gene encodes CDR1 DFQATT and CDR2 SNEGSKA (reference sequence). Written as DNA, the CDR3 is TGCAGTGCTGGGAGGGACTTCGAGCAGTACTTC. Its translation is CSAGRDFEQYF.

V usage is TRBV5-1 and J usage is TRBJ2-7; 11 positions agree with TRBD1. J was trimmed by 3 bases and V by 6 bases; bases with no gene match: 8. The CDR3 has 15 amino acids. Germline CDR1 is SGHRS and CDR2 is YFSETQ. CDR3 sequence (DNA): TGCGCCAGCACCAGGGGTGGGACAGGGGGCTACGAGCAGTACTTC. As protein: CASTRGGTGGYEQYF.

The rearrangement joins TRBV19 to TRBJ2-1; TRBD2 matches at 7 bases. J gave up 5 bases and V 3 bases, and 10 bases lay outside the gene matches. Germline V gives CDR1 LNHDA, CDR2 SQIVND (reference sequence). The length of the CDR3 is 16 residues. In DNA, the CDR3 is TGTGCCAGTAGTATGGGGATTCGGGCGGGGGACAATGAGCAGTTCTTC. This encodes CASSMGIRAGDNEQFF.

This clone was seen a single time. The rearrangement links TRBV4-3 to TRBJ1-1; possible D gene TRBD1, 6 bases. The V gene's germline CDR1 is LGHNA and CDR2 YSLEER. V lost 0 bases and J 1 base, leaving 24 bases between the germline ends. The CDR3 is made up of 20 amino acids. The CDR3 sequence: CASSQDVQGPYIKGNTEAFF. CDR3 nucleotides: TGCGCCAGCAGCCAAGATGTTCAGGGGCCTTACATCAAAGGGAACACTGAAGCTTTCTTT.

J is TRBJ2-2 and V is TRBV29-1; possibly TRBD1 for D (6 bases). Trimming cost V 7 bases and J 5 bases, with 11 bases left between them. The CDR3 contains 12 residues. The germline V gene has CDR1 SQVTM and CDR2 ANQGSEA. The DNA of the CDR3 is TGCAGCGCGACAGGAGGTACCGGGGAGCTGTTTTTT. It codes for CSATGGTGELFF.

The J gene is TRBJ2-1, the V gene TRBV25-1; TRBD1 might be the D (5 bases). Trimming removed 2 bases at V and 10 bases at J, with 15 bases between. The CDR3 length is 14 residues. Germline-derived CDR1 and CDR2 are MGHDK and SYGVNS. The chain's CDR3 is CASSENIGAGEQFF. Here the CDR3 DNA reads TGTGCCAGCAGTGAAAACATAGGGGCAGGGGAGCAGTTCTTC.

This chain links TRBV28 with TRBJ2-7; D gene unclear. Germline V gene lookup returns CDR1 MDHEN and CDR2 SYDVKM. Trimming pared 5 bases from V and 7 bases from J, leaving 9 bases between. The CDR3 runs to 11 residues. CDR3 region: CASSNSLEQYF. The CDR3 DNA sequence: TGTGCCAGCAGTAACAGTCTAGAGCAGTACTTC.

V gene TRBV9 combines with J gene TRBJ2-1; 12 bases are shared with TRBD2. Germline V gives CDR1 SGDLS, CDR2 YYNGEE. Germline trimming cut 2 bases from V and 10 bases from J; bases unmatched to any gene: 7. The CDR3 is 15 amino acids. In DNA, the CDR3 is TGTGCCAGCAGCGTTTTGGCTAGCGGGAGGGCCGAGCAGTTCTTC. It encodes CASSVLASGRAEQFF.

CDR3 bases: TGTGCCAGCAGCTTAGGACCCTTGGGCGAGACCCAGTACTTC. It specifies CASSLGPLGETQYF. The chain has TRBV11-3 and TRBJ2-5; no clear D. This CDR3 has 14 residues. Germline V lookup: CDR1 SGHNT, CDR2 YENEEA. Between the trimmed V and J ends, which lost 1 base and 5 bases, there was a span of 11 bases.

This chain joins TRBV10-3 and TRBJ1-4; 7 nucleotides align to TRBD1. The germline V gene has CDR1 ENHRY and CDR2 SYGVKD. V lost 6 bases to trimming and J lost 5 bases; unmatched junction nucleotides: 9. The CDR3 is made up of 15 amino acids. CDR3 loop: CAIREGTVENEKLFF. In DNA form, the CDR3 reads TGTGCCATCAGAGAAGGGACAGTAGAAAATGAAAAACTGTTTTTT.

J is TRBJ2-1 and V is TRBV9, with a tentative D call TRBD1 (6 bases). CDR1 is SGDLS and CDR2 is YYNGEE in the germline V gene. Trimming took 5 bases from V and 8 from J, leaving 11 bases between them. The CDR3 spans 12 residues. The CDR3 nucleotides read TGTGCCAGCAGTCCACAGGGTTATGAGCAGTTCTTC. Its protein is CASSPQGYEQFF. Variable domain in full (rest from reference TRBV9 and TRBJ2-1): DSGVTQTPKHLITATGQRVTLRCSPRSGDLSVYWYQQSLDQGLQFLIQYYNGEERAKGNILERFSAQQFPDLHSELNLSSLELGDSALYFCASSPQGYEQFFGPGTRLTVL.

The V call is TRBV15, the J call TRBJ1-5; D gene uncertain. Germline lookup yields CDR1 LNHNV and CDR2 YYDKDF (reference sequence). V was shortened by 0 bases and J by 7 bases, with 19 bases between the two germline ends. The CDR3 has 17 residues. The chain's CDR3 is CATSRDSRELLGQPQHF. In DNA, the CDR3 is TGTGCCACCAGCAGAGATAGCCGGGAACTCTTGGGGCAGCCCCAGCATTTT.

The chain carries TRBV18 and TRBJ2-1; no definite D call. Trimming removed 0 bases at V and 4 bases at J, with 7 bases between. Germline V gene data show CDR1 as KGHSH and CDR2 as LQKENI. This CDR3 is built from 14 residues. DNA of the CDR3: TGTGCCAGCTCACCACCGATGCAGTACAATGAGCAGTTCTTC. Translation gives CASSPPMQYNEQFF.

The chain has TRBV12-5 and TRBJ2-3; 14 positions agree with TRBD2. J gave up 7 bases and V 0 bases, and 3 bases lay outside the gene matches. The CDR3 length is 16 residues. Looked up from germline, CDR1 is LGHNT and CDR2 is FRNRAP. The CDR3 DNA reads as TGTGCTAGTGGTTTGGTCGGGACTAGCGGGAGAAATACGCAGTATTTT. Translating it yields CASGLVGTSGRNTQYF.

The J gene is TRBJ2-3, the V gene TRBV28; a possible D gene is TRBD2 (7 bases). The CDR3 length is 14 residues. The germline V gene encodes CDR1 MDHEN and CDR2 SYDVKM. V dropped 3 bases and J dropped 2 bases, with 9 bases sitting between them. The CDR3 here is CASSFGGATDTQYF. The CDR3, as DNA: TGTGCCAGCAGTTTTGGGGGGGCCACAGATACGCAGTATTTT.